Listed here is a single T cell receptor (beta chain). Its antigen is still unknown. One end of the junction fails to match germline, which may point to a read error. These data come from a study of post-analysis software for immune sequencing data. In the study overall: Patients had relapsing-remitting, secondary progressive or progressive-relapsing multiple sclerosis; some lacked subtype. Points from the study as a whole: A handful of TRBV segments appeared more often in patients than in controls, and TRBV5-6, TRBV5-1 and TRBV20-1 were among these. Significantly lower normalized Chao1 diversity was seen in multiple sclerosis patients than in controls.

cDNA libraries of TCR beta carried unique molecular identifiers. TCRdb re-analysed the PCR reads in MiXCR, keeping a single row per CDR3 protein. The sample shows 150,000 to 200,000 distinct CDR3 sequences, 25% to 35% of them seen only once. The CDR3 spans 15 residues. Germline values: CDR1 LGHDT, CDR2 YNNKEL (reference sequence). V usage is TRBV3-1 and J usage is TRBJ2-1; D is possibly TRBD1 (5 bases). Sequencing was performed on blood. This receptor was obtained from a girl between 10 and 17 years old with multiple sclerosis. The CDR3: CASSQALPPGNELFF. In nucleotides, the CDR3 is TGTGCCAGTAGCCAAGCCTTACCGCCAGGGAATGAGCTGTTCTTC.